One and the same sample provided the 13 T cell receptor beta chains below, sequenced in a study of blood T cell repertoires in COVID-19. The method was immunoSEQ multiplex PCR; TCRdb's version includes in-frame clones alone and lacks a portion of them. The top ten clones hold approximately 5.2% of a sample with about 130,000 clones, roughly 83% of them seen once. The sequencing sample was made of peripheral blood. Receptor source: a woman aged 70-85 years with COVID-19, enrolled during active disease.

The chain carries TRBV5-1 and TRBJ2-4; possible D gene TRBD2, 5 bases. Between the trimmed V and J ends, which lost 2 bases and 9 bases, there was a span of 15 bases. Germline CDR1 and CDR2: SGHRS and YFSETQ. The CDR3 loop spans 14 amino acids. CDR3 coding DNA: TGCGCCAGCAGCTTATATGAGGGCCGGGGCATTCAGTACTTC. This codes for CASSLYEGRGIQYF.

J is TRBJ2-7 and V is TRBV5-1; 9 positions agree with TRBD1. The V gene's germline CDR1 is SGHRS and CDR2 YFSETQ. This CDR3 contains 15 residues. V gave up 4 bases and J gave up 2 bases; unmatched junction bases: 7. CDR3 sequence: CASSPSGQGPYEQYF. The CDR3 DNA is TGCGCCAGCAGCCCCTCGGGACAGGGCCCCTACGAGCAGTACTTC.

The V call is TRBV5-4, the J call TRBJ1-4; perhaps TRBD1 as D (6 bases). V was clipped by 4 bases and J by 7 bases, with 14 bases between them. Germline V lookup: CDR1 SGHNT, CDR2 YYREEE (reference sequence). The CDR3 is made up of 14 amino acids. The CDR3, as DNA: TGTGCCAGCAGCGCGGACAGAGTGGCTGAAAAACTGTTTTTT. It specifies CASSADRVAEKLFF. Full variable domain (remainder filled in from reference TRBV5-4 and TRBJ1-4): ETGVTQSPTHLIKTRGQQVTLRCSSQSGHNTVSWYQQALGQGPQFIFQYYREEENGRGNFPPRFSGLQFPNYSSELNVNALELDDSALYLCASSADRVAEKLFFGSGTQLSVL.

The chain has TRBV6-5 and TRBJ2-7; D possibly corresponds to TRBD2 (6 bases). This CDR3 region has 14 residues. CDR1 MNHEY and CDR2 SVGAGI come from the germline V gene. Trimming cost V 5 bases and J 2 bases, with 13 bases left between them. The CDR3 here is CASSPLAYTYEQYF. CDR3 coding DNA: TGTGCCAGCAGTCCACTAGCTTACACCTACGAGCAGTACTTC.

This clone was found once. This CDR3 is also generated by other DNA sequences in the sample. V gene TRBV6-4 combines with J gene TRBJ1-1; D is unclear. Germline CDR1 reads MRHNA; CDR2 reads SNTAGT. The V and J ends lost 0 bases and 4 bases respectively, with 9 bases between them. This CDR3 is built from 14 residues. The DNA of the CDR3 is TGTGCCAGCAGTGACTCGTCGCGGGGCACTGAAGCTTTCTTT. It codes for CASSDSSRGTEAFF.

The chain joins TRBV24-1 to TRBJ1-5; no clear D. The V end was cut by 4 bases, the J end by 6 bases, with 15 bases between. Germline CDR1 and CDR2: KGHDR and SFDVKD. The CDR3 has 15 residues. In nucleotides, the CDR3 is TGTGCCACCAGTGACCGACTCCCCGCCAGTCAGCCCCAGCATTTT. This encodes CATSDRLPASQPQHF.

The CDR3 loop is CASSLQGAGGYTF. The CDR3 bases are TGTGCCAGCAGCTTACAGGGGGCAGGTGGCTACACCTTC. The chain has TRBV5-6 and TRBJ1-2; 9 bases are shared with TRBD1. Per germline, CDR1 SGHDT and CDR2 YYEEEE. This CDR3 is 13 amino acids long. With 2 bases clipped from V and 7 bases from J, the junction kept 3 bases outside the gene matches.

The V call is TRBV7-2, the J call TRBJ1-2; D gene unclear. The CDR3 spans 11 residues. Germline values: CDR1 SGHTA, CDR2 FQGNSA. The V end lost 3 bases, the J end lost 7 bases, and 6 bases lay between the germline ends. CDR3 protein: CASSFAGGYTF. For the CDR3, the DNA is TGTGCCAGCAGCTTTGCGGGTGGCTACACCTTC. The complete variable domain, with remaining parts taken from reference TRBV7-2 and TRBJ1-2, reads GAGVSQSPSNKVTEKGKDVELRCDPISGHTALYWYRQSLGQGLEFLIYFQGNSAPDKSGLPSDRFSAERTGGSVSTLTIQRTQQEDSAVYLCASSFAGGYTFGSGTRLTVV.

The chain recombines TRBV30 with TRBJ1-4; possibly TRBD1 for D (5 bases). The germline gives CDR1 GTSNPN, CDR2 SVGIG (reference sequence). This CDR3 is 15 amino acids long. V lost 4 bases and J 5 bases, leaving 17 bases between the germline ends. CDR3 loop: CAWTSGGRMNEKLFF. The CDR3 DNA is TGTGCCTGGACCTCCGGGGGACGGATGAATGAAAAACTGTTTTTT.

The chain uses TRBV28 and TRBJ2-5; the D is unclear. Germline V gene data show CDR1 as MDHEN and CDR2 as SYDVKM. The germline V and J ends were trimmed by 1 base and 7 bases, with 13 bases remaining between them. The CDR3 is made up of 14 amino acids. The CDR3 loop reads CASSLLRQSGTQYF. DNA of the CDR3: TGTGCCAGCAGTTTATTGAGGCAGTCGGGGACCCAGTACTTC.

The CDR3 nucleotides read TGTGCCAGCAGCTTGGGCAGCTCCTACAATGAGCAGTTCTTC. Its protein is CASSLGSSYNEQFF. The chain couples TRBV13 to TRBJ2-1; the D is unclear. The CDR3 has 14 residues. V was shortened by 3 bases and J by 0 bases, with 6 bases between the two germline ends. CDR1 PRHDT and CDR2 FYEKMQ come from the germline V gene (reference sequence).

The CDR3 sequence is CASSEPSGRTDTQYF. The CDR3 DNA sequence: TGTGCCAGCAGTGAGCCTAGCGGACGCACAGATACGCAGTATTTT. V usage is TRBV6-4 and J usage is TRBJ2-3; 7 bases are shared with TRBD2. V dropped 3 bases and J dropped 1; count of bases not matched to a gene: 4. There are 15 residues in the CDR3. From germline, CDR1 is MRHNA and CDR2 SNTAGT.

The J gene is TRBJ2-7, the V gene TRBV23-1; D perhaps matches TRBD1 (5 bases). TRBV23-1 is an open reading frame whose function is uncertain. The CDR3 covers 13 residues. Trimming cost V 6 bases and J 3 bases, with 12 bases left between them. The CDR3 is CASRGAALYEQYF. The CDR3 DNA reads TGCGCCAGCAGAGGGGCAGCCCTCTACGAGCAGTACTTC.